Listed here are 24 T cell receptor beta chains from one sample, sequenced in a study of the immune and genomic landscape of osteosarcoma. Sequenced by immunoSEQ multiplex PCR; TCRdb stores in-frame clones only, minus some. The table records some 680 clones, about 73% of them present only once. Specimen: metastatic tumor tissue from the lung. The receptors shown here come from a boy between 5 and 17 years old with osteosarcoma.

This chain uses TRBV2 with TRBJ2-7; TRBD2 matches at 9 bases. Germline CDR1 and CDR2: SNHLY and FYNNEI. V gave up 6 bases and J gave up 4 bases; unmatched junction bases: 10. The CDR3 extends over 15 amino acids. The CDR3 spells CASRLEGLALYEQYF. CDR3 nucleotide sequence: TGTGCCAGCAGACTGGAGGGACTAGCCCTTTACGAGCAGTACTTC.

This clone was seen a few times. The chain links TRBV5-4 to TRBJ2-7; tentative D call: TRBD1 (6 bases). V was trimmed by 1 base and J by 3 bases, leaving 11 bases between them. The CDR3 runs to 14 residues. From germline, CDR1 is SGHNT and CDR2 YYREEE (reference sequence). The CDR3: CASSLQGSDYEQYF. In DNA, the CDR3 is TGTGCCAGCAGCTTGCAGGGGAGCGACTACGAGCAGTACTTC.

J is TRBJ2-7 and V is TRBV13, with D possibly called TRBD1 or TRBD2 (6 bases each). CDR3 size: 17 residues. CDR1 PRHDT and CDR2 FYEKMQ come from the germline V gene (reference sequence). V was trimmed by 4 bases and J by 6 bases, leaving 25 bases between them. The CDR3 loop reads CASSWRGKDRGRGEQYF. CDR3 coding DNA: TGTGCCAGCAGCTGGAGGGGGAAAGACAGAGGAAGGGGCGAGCAGTACTTC.

This chain connects TRBV5-1 to TRBJ2-2; D possibly corresponds to TRBD2 (5 bases). The CDR3 covers 16 residues. V was pared by 5 bases and J by 8 bases, with 22 bases between. Germline-derived CDR1 and CDR2 are SGHRS and YFSETQ. CDR3 in DNA: TGCGCCAGCAGGGGAGCGCCGAGCCATGGAGTGGGGGAGCTGTTTTTT. It yields the protein CASRGAPSHGVGELFF.

Worth noting for this clone: The junction shows a germline mismatch at one end, possibly a read error. This rearrangement joins TRBV11-2 to TRBJ2-1; D remains unclear. The germline gives CDR1 SGHAT, CDR2 FQNNGV. The CDR3 is 12 residues long. CDR3 bases: TGTGCCAGCAGTCCCTCCTACGATGAGCAGTTCTTC. Residues: CASSPSYDEQFF.

The chain carries TRBV2 and TRBJ1-2; 8 bases are shared with TRBD1. From germline, CDR1 is SNHLY and CDR2 FYNNEI. This CDR3 comprises 14 residues. Losses at the gene ends were 6 bases for V and 1 base for J; bases not matched to a gene: 4. CDR3 sequence: CASRRDRLNYGYTF. The CDR3, as DNA: TGTGCCAGCAGACGGGACAGGCTTAACTATGGCTACACCTTC.

This sequence joins TRBV11-3 and TRBJ2-6; TRBD1 is a possible D gene (6 bases). Trimming shortened V by 9 bases and J by 0 bases, and 12 bases separated the two germline ends. The CDR3 consists of 15 residues. The germline CDR1 and CDR2 sequences are SGHNT and YENEEA. CDR3 protein: CARQGPGSGANVLTF. The CDR3 DNA is TGTGCCAGACAGGGACCTGGCTCTGGGGCCAACGTCCTGACTTTC.

This chain uses TRBV9 with TRBJ1-3; maybe TRBD1 (6 bases). This CDR3 region has 16 residues. The V gene's germline CDR1 is SGDLS and CDR2 YYNGEE. V was cut by 3 bases and J by 0 bases, with 13 bases left in between. The CDR3 DNA reads as TGTGCCAGCAGCGAGGGGGGACTGACCTCTGGAAACACCATATATTTT. Translating gives CASSEGGLTSGNTIYF.

This clone is classed as hyperexpanded (1% or more). J is TRBJ1-1 and V is TRBV15, with 8 bases lining up with TRBD1. Germline-derived CDR1 and CDR2 are LNHNV and YYDKDF (reference sequence). The CDR3 contains 20 residues. Unmatched junction bases numbered 15, after V lost 0 bases and J lost 0 bases. The CDR3 region has the DNA TGTGCCACCAGCAGAGATCGGGCCGGACAGGGTTTGATTATGAACACTGAAGCTTTCTTT. It encodes CATSRDRAGQGLIMNTEAFF.

The V call is TRBV30, the J call TRBJ1-5, with a weak D call TRBD1 (5 bases). The CDR3 sequence is 15 residues long. The V end was cut by 2 bases, the J end by 1 base, with 12 bases between. From germline, CDR1 is GTSNPN and CDR2 SVGIG (reference sequence). The CDR3 sequence: CAWSRGSSSNQPQHF. DNA of the CDR3: TGTGCCTGGAGTCGGGGGAGTTCGAGCAATCAGCCCCAGCATTTT.

V and J are TRBV18 and TRBJ1-1; D is perhaps TRBD1 (5 bases). Germline values: CDR1 KGHSH, CDR2 LQKENI. The CDR3 totals 14 residues. V dropped 6 bases and J dropped 3 bases, with 14 bases sitting between them. The CDR3 spells CASSASEGDTEAFF. The CDR3 DNA is TGTGCCAGCTCCGCTTCTGAAGGGGACACTGAAGCTTTCTTT. Together with reference TRBV18 and TRBJ1-1, the CDR3 gives the full variable domain: NAGVMQNPRHLVRRRGQEARLRCSPMKGHSHVYWYRQLPEEGLKFMVYLQKENIIDESGMPKERFSAEFPKEGPSILRIQQVVRGDSAAYFCASSASEGDTEAFFGQGTRLTVV.

The gene calls are TRBV28 and TRBJ1-6; D is perhaps TRBD1 (6 bases). The V gene's germline CDR1 is MDHEN and CDR2 SYDVKM. The CDR3 totals 15 residues. Trimming shortened V by 1 base and J by 9 bases, and 13 bases separated the two germline ends. The CDR3 DNA is TGTGCCAGCAGTTTATCTAGACAGGCAGGTTCACCCCTCCACTTT. As protein: CASSLSRQAGSPLHF.

This clone showed up just a few times. The chain combines TRBV7-2 with TRBJ1-5; 10 bases are shared with TRBD1. The trim removed 2 bases at V and 2 bases at J, leaving 3 bases unmatched. CDR3 size: 16 residues. From germline, CDR1 is SGHTA and CDR2 FQGNSA. This CDR3 is CASSLYGTGGNQPQHF. The CDR3, as DNA: TGTGCCAGCAGCTTATATGGGACAGGGGGCAATCAGCCCCAGCATTTT.

This clone was picked up a small number of times. V and J are TRBV6-1 and TRBJ2-3; no firm D call. The germline V gene has CDR1 MNHNS and CDR2 SASEGT. The CDR3 extends over 15 amino acids. V dropped 2 bases and J dropped 5 bases, with 14 bases sitting between them. The chain's CDR3 is CASSETTLVGDTQYF. CDR3 DNA sequence: TGTGCCAGCAGTGAAACTACACTCGTTGGAGATACGCAGTATTTT.

This clone was recorded once. The genes are TRBV9 and TRBJ2-6, with a tentative D call TRBD1 (5 bases). The germline CDR1 and CDR2 sequences are SGDLS and YYNGEE. The CDR3 spans 16 residues. The V and J ends lost 3 bases and 3 bases respectively, with 13 bases between them. CDR3 sequence reads: CASSGRQTGGANVLTF. The DNA for the CDR3 is TGTGCCAGCAGCGGTAGACAGACCGGTGGGGCCAACGTCCTGACTTTC.

The V call is TRBV7-2, the J call TRBJ2-5, with D perhaps TRBD2 (6 bases). V lost 3 bases to trimming and J lost 5 bases, with 13 bases between them. Germline-derived CDR1 and CDR2 are SGHTA and FQGNSA. The CDR3 is 14 residues long. The CDR3 sequence: CASSFLPGEETQYF. The CDR3 coding sequence is TGTGCCAGCAGCTTCCTACCGGGGGAGGAGACCCAGTACTTC.

V is TRBV4-2 and J is TRBJ2-7; D is possibly TRBD1 (7 bases). CDR1 and CDR2 from the germline V gene are LGHNA and YNFKEQ. The CDR3 length is 14 residues. The V and J ends lost 1 base and 7 bases respectively, with 14 bases between them. The CDR3 is CASSQALQGREQYF. CDR3 DNA: TGTGCCAGCAGCCAAGCCCTACAGGGGAGGGAGCAGTACTTC.

The genes are TRBV11-3 and TRBJ2-7, with 7 bases fitting TRBD2. Germline-derived CDR1 and CDR2 are SGHNT and YENEEA. This CDR3 has 16 amino acids. The J segment lost 0 bases and the V segment lost 4 bases, leaving 9 bases of the junction unmatched. CDR3 loop: CASSSGRWLGSYEQYF. For the CDR3, the DNA is TGTGCCAGCAGCTCCGGGAGGTGGCTAGGCTCCTACGAGCAGTACTTC.

This clone has a handful of counts. CDR3 nucleotides: TGTGCCAGCAGCTTATTCAGGGGGCAGGGGACTGAAGCTTTCTTT. Residues: CASSLFRGQGTEAFF. The chain links TRBV7-9 to TRBJ1-1; 8 bases match TRBD1. CDR3 length: 15 residues. V lost 2 bases and J lost 5; bases outside the gene matches: 7. Germline V gives CDR1 SEHNR, CDR2 FQNEAQ (reference sequence).

This clone is categorized as hyperexpanded. The gene calls are TRBV18 and TRBJ1-4; 9 nucleotides align to TRBD1. The germline V gene has CDR1 KGHSH and CDR2 LQKENI. This CDR3 comprises 16 residues. Losses at the gene ends were 4 bases for V and 6 bases for J; bases not matched to a gene: 9. The chain's CDR3 is CASSLRATGGDEKLFF. CDR3 nucleotides: TGTGCCAGCTCACTCAGGGCGACAGGGGGAGATGAAAAACTGTTTTTT.

This sequence joins TRBV6-6 and TRBJ1-3; D call uncertain. This CDR3 is 14 amino acids long. V lost 6 bases, J lost 3 bases, and 12 bases lay in between. CDR1 and CDR2 from the germline V gene are MNHNY and SVGAGI (reference sequence). CDR3 nucleotides: TGTGCCAGCAGCCCGGAGGACGGTGGAAACACCATATATTTT. It codes for CASSPEDGGNTIYF.

The gene calls are TRBV5-8 and TRBJ1-2; D remains unclear. V was cut by 2 bases and J by 0 bases, with 11 bases left in between. CDR3 length equals 15 residues. Looked up from germline, CDR1 is SGHTS and CDR2 is YDEGEE. The CDR3 here is CASSFEVRANYGYTF. As DNA, the CDR3 is TGTGCCAGCAGCTTCGAGGTTCGAGCTAACTATGGCTACACCTTC.

The rearrangement links TRBV29-1 to TRBJ2-1; weak D call: TRBD2 (6 bases). Trimming removed 4 bases from V and 2 bases from J, with 15 bases in between. Germline V CDR1 and CDR2: SQVTM, ANQGSEA. This CDR3 contains 15 residues. CDR3 coding DNA: TGCAGCGTTGGGGAATGGGACTCAGCCTACAATGAGCAGTTCTTC. It translates to CSVGEWDSAYNEQFF.

There are a few counts of this clone. The chain's CDR3 is CASSFSGNEQFF. The CDR3 nucleotides are TGTGCCAGCAGCTTTTCTGGGAATGAGCAGTTCTTC. The V call is TRBV12-1, the J call TRBJ2-1. TRBV12-1 is noted as a pseudogene. The CDR3 is made up of 12 amino acids.